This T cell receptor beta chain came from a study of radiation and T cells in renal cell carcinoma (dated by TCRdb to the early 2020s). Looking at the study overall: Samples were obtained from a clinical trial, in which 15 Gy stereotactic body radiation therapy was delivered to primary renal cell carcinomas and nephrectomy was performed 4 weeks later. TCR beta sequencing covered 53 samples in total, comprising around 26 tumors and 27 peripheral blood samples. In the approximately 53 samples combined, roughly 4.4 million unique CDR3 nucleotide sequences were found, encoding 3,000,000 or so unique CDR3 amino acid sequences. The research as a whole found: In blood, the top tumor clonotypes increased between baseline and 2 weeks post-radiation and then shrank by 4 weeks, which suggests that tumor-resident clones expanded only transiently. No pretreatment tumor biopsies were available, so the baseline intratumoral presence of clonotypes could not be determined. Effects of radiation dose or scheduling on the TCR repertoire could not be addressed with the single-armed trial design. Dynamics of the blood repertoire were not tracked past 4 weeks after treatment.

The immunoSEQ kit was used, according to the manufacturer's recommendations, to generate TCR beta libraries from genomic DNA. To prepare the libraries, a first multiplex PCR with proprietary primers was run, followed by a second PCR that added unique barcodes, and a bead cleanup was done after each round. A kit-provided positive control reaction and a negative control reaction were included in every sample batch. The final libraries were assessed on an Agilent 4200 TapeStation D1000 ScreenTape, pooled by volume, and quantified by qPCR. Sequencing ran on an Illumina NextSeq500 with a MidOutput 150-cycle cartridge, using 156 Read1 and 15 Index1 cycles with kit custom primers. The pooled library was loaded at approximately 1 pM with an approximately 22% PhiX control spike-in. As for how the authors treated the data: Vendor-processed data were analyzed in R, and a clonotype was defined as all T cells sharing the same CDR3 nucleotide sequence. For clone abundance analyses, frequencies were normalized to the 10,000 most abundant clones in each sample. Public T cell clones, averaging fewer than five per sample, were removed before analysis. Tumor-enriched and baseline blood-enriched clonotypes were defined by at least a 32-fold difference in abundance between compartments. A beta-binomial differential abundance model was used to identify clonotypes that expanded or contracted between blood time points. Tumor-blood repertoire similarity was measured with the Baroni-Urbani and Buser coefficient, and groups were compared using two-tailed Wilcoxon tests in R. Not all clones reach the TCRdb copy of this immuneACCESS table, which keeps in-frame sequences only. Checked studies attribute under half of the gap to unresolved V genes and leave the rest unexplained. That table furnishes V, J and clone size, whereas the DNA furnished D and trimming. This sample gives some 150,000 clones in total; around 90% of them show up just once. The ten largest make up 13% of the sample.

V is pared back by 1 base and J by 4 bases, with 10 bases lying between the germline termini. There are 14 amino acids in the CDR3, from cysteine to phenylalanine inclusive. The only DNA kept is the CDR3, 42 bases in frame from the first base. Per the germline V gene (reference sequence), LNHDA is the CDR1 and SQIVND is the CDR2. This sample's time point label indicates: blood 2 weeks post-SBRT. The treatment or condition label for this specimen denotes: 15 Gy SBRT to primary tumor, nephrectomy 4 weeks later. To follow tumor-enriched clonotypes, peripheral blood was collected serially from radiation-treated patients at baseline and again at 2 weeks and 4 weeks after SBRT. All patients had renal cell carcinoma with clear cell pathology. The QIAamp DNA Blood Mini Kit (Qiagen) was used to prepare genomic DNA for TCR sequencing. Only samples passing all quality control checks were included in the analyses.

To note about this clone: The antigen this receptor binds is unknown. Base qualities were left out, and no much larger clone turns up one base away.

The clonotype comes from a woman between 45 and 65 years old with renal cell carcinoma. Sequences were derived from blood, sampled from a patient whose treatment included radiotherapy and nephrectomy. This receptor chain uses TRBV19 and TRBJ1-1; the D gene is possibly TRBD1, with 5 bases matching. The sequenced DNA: TGTGCCAGTAGTATAGGCGGGGGGACCACTGAAGCTTTCTTT. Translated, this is CASSIGGGTTEAFF. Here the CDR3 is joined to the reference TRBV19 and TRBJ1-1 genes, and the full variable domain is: DGGITQSPKYLFRKEGQNVTLSCEQNLNHDAMYWYRQDPGQGLRLIYYSQIVNDFQKGDIAEGYSVSREKKESFPLTVTSAQKNPTAFYLCASSIGGGTTEAFFGQGTRLTVV.